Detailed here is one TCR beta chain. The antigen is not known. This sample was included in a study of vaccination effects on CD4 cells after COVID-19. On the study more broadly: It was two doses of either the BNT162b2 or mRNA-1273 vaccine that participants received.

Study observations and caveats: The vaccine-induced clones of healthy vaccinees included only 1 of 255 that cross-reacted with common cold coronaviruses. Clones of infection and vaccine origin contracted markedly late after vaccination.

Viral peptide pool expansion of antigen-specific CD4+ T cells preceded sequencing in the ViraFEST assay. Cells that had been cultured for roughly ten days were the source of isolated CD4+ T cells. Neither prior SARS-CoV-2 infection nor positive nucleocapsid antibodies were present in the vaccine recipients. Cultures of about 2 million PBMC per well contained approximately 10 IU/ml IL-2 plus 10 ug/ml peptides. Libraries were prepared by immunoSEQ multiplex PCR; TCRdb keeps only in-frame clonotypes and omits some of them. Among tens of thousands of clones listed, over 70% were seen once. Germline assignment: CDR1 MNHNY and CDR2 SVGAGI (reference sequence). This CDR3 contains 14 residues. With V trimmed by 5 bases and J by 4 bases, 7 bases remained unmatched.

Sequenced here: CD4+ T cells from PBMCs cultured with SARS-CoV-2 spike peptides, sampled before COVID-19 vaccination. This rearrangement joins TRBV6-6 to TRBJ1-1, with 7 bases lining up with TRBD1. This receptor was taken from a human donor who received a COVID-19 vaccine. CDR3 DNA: TGTGCCAGCAGTGTACAGGGGAAAGGCACTGAAGCTTTCTTT. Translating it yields CASSVQGKGTEAFF.